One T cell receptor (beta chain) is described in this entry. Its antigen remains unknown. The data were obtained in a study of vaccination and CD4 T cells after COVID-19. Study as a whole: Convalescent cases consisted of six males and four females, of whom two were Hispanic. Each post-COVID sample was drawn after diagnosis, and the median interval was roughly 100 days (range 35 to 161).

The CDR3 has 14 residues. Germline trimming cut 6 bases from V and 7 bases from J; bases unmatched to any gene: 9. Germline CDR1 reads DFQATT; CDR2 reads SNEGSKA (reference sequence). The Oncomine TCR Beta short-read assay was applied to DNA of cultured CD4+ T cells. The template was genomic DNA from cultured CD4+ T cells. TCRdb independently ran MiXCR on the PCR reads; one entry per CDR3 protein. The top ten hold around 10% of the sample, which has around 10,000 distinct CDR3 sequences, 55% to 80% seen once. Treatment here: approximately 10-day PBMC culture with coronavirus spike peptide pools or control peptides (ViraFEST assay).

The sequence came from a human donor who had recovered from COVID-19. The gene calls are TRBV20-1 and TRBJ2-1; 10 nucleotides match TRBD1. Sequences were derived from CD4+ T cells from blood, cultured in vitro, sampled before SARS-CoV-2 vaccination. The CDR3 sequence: CSAKDRGHWNEQFF. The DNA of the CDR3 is TGCAGTGCAAAAGACAGGGGGCATTGGAATGAGCAGTTCTTC.